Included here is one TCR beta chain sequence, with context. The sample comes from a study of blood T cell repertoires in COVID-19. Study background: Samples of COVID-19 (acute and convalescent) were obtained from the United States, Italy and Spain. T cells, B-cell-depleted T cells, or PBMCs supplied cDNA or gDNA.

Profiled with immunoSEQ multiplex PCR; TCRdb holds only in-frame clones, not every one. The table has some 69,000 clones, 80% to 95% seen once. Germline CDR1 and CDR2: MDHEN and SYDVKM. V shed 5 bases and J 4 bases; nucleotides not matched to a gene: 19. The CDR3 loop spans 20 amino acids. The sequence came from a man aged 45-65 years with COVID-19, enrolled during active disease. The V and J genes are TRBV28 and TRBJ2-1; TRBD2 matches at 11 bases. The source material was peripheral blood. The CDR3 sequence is CASSPQRLSGRAIGYNEQFF. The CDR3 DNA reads TGTGCCAGCAGTCCACAGAGACTTAGCGGGAGGGCCATTGGGTACAATGAGCAGTTCTTC.